This T cell receptor beta chain was sequenced in a study of blood T cell repertoires in COVID-19 (dated by TCRdb to the early 2020s). Looking at the study overall: Samples covering the acute and convalescent phases of COVID-19 were provided by collaborators in the United States, Italy and Spain. The material from the prospective study consisted of cDNA or gDNA derived from T cells, B-cell-depleted T cells, or PBMCs. The dataset comprised deeply sampled blood TCRbeta repertoires from subjects exposed to, actively infected with, or recovered from COVID-19. The repertoires were made available in a free public database intended to serve as a resource for research on the immune response to SARS-CoV-2. The samples were drawn from two sources: the first 160 participants of the ongoing ImmuneRACE study, and 1,000 to 1,500 subjects contributed by 6 global collaborators. Sample metadata almost always included a de-identified subject ID, COVID-19 status, age in years and sex. HLA class I and class II types, where available, came from metadata supplied by the sample provider rather than from assay-based typing. Results and caveats for the whole study, not just this receptor: The amount of clinical and demographic metadata varied by source and participant and was provided uncurated.

The CDR3 runs 15 amino acids, cysteine and phenylalanine included. Only CDR3 DNA remains: 45 bases, in frame from the first base. The germline V gene provides CDR1 SGHAT and CDR2 FQNNGV. V is pruned by 3 bases and J by 9 bases, leaving 4 bases of the junction without a gene match. This clone was seen once. Its antigen is not yet known. Base qualities are missing; no much larger clone stands one base away. The immunoSEQ Assay, a bias-controlled multiplex PCR, was used to amplify TCRbeta CDR3 regions from genomic DNA. Per the original workflow: The number of nucleated cells in each sample was estimated from the amplification of reference gene primers within the assay. To quantify the absolute abundance of each unique TCRbeta CDR3 rearrangement, sequence reads were collapsed and filtered. For each sample, productive Simpson clonality was calculated as the square root of Simpson's diversity index over productive rearrangements. In its TCRdb copy, this immuneACCESS table keeps in-frame sequences only and misses some clones. Where compared with another copy, unresolved V genes explain less than half of these, and the others have no known cause. V and J calls plus clone size are reproduced from that table; the DNA served to infer D and trimming. This sample comprises about 43,000 clones, around 86% of them detected only once. The ten biggest clones cover roughly 40% of the sample.

The collaborating institutions used their own protocols to collect whole blood in K2EDTA tubes. For TCRbeta analysis, collaborators shipped samples as frozen whole blood, isolated PBMCs, or DNA extracted from either of those sample types. This TCR was sampled from a woman aged 80 or over with acute or convalescent COVID-19. Rearrangement joined TRBV11-2 to TRBJ1-6, and 11 bases in between align with TRBD1. The sequencing sample was made of peripheral blood. The bases are TGTGCCAGCAGCTTTTTAGGGACAGGGGGTTCACCCCTCCACTTT. Its product reads: CASSFLGTGGSPLHF.